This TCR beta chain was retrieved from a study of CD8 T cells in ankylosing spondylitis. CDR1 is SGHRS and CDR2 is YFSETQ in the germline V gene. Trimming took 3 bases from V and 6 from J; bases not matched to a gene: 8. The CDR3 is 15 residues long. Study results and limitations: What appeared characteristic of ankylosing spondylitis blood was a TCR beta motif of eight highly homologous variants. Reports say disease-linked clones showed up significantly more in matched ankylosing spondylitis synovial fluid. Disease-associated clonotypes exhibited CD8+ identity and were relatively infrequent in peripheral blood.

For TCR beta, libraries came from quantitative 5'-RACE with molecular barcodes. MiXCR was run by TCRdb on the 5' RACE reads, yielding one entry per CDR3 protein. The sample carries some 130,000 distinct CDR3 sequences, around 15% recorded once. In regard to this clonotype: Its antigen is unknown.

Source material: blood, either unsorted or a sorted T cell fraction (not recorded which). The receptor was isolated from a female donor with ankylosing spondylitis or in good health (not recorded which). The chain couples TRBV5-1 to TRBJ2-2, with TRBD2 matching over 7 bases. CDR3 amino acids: CASSSRTSNPGELFF. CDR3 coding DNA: TGCGCCAGCAGCTCCAGGACTAGTAACCCCGGGGAGCTGTTTTTT.